Sequencing of this TCR beta chain was carried out in a study of blood T cell repertoires in COVID-19. For the study at large: PBMCs, B-cell-depleted T cells, or T cells were the source of the cDNA or gDNA that made up the material.

Germline CDR1 and CDR2: LNHNV and YYDKDF (reference sequence). This CDR3 region has 16 residues. Trimming cost V 1 base and J 0 bases, with 7 bases left between them. TCRdb's copy holds only in-frame clones and misses some; the assay was immunoSEQ multiplex PCR. The sample has 75,000 to 90,000 clones, around four fifths seen once. The J gene is TRBJ2-6, the V gene TRBV15; D ambiguous. The clonotype originates from an elderly man with active or convalescent COVID-19. Sequenced: peripheral blood. The CDR3 here is CATSRGPGSGANVLTF. The CDR3 bases are TGTGCCACCAGCAGAGGACCAGGCTCTGGGGCCAACGTCCTGACTTTC.